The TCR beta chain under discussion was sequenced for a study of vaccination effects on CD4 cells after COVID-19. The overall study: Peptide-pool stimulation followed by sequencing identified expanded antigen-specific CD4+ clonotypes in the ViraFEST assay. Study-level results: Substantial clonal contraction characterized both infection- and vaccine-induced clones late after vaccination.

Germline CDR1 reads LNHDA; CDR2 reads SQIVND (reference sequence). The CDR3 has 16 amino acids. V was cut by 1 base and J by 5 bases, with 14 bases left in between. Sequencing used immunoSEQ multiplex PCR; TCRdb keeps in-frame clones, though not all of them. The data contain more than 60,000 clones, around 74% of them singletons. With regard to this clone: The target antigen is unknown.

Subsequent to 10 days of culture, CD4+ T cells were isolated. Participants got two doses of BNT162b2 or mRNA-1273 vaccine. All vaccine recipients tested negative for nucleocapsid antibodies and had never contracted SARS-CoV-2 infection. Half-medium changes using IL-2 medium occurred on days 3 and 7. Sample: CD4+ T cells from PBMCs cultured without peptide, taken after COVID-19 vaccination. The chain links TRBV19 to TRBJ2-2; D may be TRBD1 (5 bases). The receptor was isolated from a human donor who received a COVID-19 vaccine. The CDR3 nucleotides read TGTGCCAGTAGTATAGTGCCCAGGGATTTAACCGGGGAGCTGTTTTTT. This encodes CASSIVPRDLTGELFF.